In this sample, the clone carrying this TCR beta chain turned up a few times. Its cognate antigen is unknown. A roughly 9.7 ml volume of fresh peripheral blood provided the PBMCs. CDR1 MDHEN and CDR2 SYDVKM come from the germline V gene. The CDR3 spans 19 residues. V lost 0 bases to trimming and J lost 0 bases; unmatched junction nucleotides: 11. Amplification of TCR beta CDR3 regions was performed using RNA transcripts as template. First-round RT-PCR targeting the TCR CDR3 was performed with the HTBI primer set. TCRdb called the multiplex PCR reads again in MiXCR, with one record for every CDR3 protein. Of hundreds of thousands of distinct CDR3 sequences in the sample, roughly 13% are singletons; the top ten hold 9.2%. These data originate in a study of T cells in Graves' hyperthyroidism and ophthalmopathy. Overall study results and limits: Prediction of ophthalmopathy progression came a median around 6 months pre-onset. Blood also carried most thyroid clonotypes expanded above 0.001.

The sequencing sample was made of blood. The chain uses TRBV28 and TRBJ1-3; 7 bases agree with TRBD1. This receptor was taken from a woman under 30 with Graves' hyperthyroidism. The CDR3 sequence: CASSLWGGGQLSSGNTIYF. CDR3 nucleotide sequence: TGTGCCAGCAGTTTATGGGGAGGGGGACAGCTCAGCTCTGGAAACACCATATATTTT.